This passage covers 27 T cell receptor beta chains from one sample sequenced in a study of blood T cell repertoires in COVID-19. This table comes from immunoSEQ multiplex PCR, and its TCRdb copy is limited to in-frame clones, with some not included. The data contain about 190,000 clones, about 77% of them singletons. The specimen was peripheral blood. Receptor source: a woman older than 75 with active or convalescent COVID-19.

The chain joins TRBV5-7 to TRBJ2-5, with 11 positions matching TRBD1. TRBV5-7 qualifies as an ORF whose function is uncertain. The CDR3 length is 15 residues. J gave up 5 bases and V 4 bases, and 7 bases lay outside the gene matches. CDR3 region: CASSGERTGGETQYF. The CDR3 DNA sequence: TGTGCCAGCAGCGGGGAGAGGACAGGGGGCGAGACCCAGTACTTC.

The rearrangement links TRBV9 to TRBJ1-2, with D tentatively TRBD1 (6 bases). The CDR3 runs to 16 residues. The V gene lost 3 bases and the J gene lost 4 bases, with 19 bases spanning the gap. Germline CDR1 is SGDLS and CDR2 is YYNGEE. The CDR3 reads CASSDQTTGYSYGYTF. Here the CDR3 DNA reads TGTGCCAGCAGCGACCAAACAACAGGGTACTCCTATGGCTACACCTTC.

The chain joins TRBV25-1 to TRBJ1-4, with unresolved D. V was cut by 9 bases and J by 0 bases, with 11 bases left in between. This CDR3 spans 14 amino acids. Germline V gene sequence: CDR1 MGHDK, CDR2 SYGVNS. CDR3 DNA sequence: TGTGCCAGTTCGCGCTTCGCAACTAATGAAAAACTGTTTTTT. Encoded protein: CASSRFATNEKLFF.

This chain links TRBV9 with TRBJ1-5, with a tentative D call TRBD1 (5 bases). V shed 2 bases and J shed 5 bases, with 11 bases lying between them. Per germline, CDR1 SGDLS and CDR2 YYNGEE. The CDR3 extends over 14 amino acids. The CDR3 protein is CASSVGGGYQPQHF. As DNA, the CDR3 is TGTGCCAGCAGCGTCGGGGGGGGATATCAGCCCCAGCATTTT.

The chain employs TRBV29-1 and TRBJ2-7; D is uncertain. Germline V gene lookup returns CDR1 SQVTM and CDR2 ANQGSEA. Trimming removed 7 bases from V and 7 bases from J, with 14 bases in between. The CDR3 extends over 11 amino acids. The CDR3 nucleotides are TGCAGCGCCACGACGGCTAGGGAGCAGTACTTC. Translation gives CSATTAREQYF.

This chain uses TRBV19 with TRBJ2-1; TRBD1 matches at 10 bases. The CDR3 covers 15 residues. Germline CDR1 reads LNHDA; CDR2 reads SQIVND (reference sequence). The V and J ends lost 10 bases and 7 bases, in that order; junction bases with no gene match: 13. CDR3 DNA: TGTGCCACCAGGGCCGGGACAGGGGTGGTGAATGAGCAGTTCTTC. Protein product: CATRAGTGVVNEQFF.

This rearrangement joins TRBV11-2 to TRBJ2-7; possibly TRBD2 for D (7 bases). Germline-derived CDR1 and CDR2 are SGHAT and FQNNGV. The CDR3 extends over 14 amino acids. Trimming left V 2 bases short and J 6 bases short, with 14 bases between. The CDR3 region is CASSLIRGGGEQYF. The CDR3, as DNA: TGTGCCAGCAGCTTAATCAGGGGAGGGGGCGAGCAGTACTTC.

CDR3 in amino acids: CASSLDRRNEQFF. In nucleotides, the CDR3 is TGTGCCAGTAGTCTGGACAGGAGGAATGAGCAGTTCTTC. The J gene is TRBJ2-1, the V gene TRBV19; 7 bases line up with TRBD1. Germline CDR1 LNHDA, CDR2 SQIVND (reference sequence). Trimming at V came to 5 bases and at J to 7 bases, leaving 5 bases not matched to a gene. The CDR3 sequence is 13 residues long.

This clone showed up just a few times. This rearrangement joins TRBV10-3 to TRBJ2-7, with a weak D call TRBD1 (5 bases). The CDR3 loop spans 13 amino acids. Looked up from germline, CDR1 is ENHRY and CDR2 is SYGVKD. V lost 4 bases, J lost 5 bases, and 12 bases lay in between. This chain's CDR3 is CAISGKGQDEQYF. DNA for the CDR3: TGTGCCATCAGTGGTAAGGGGCAGGACGAGCAGTACTTC.

CDR3 in DNA: TGTGCCTGGAGTGGACAGCTGAACACTGAAGCTTTCTTT. It encodes CAWSGQLNTEAFF. This rearrangement joins TRBV30 to TRBJ1-1; D is perhaps TRBD1 (5 bases). Germline loops: CDR1 GTSNPN, CDR2 SVGIG (reference sequence). The CDR3 covers 13 residues. The V and J ends lost 1 base and 0 bases respectively, with 6 bases between them.

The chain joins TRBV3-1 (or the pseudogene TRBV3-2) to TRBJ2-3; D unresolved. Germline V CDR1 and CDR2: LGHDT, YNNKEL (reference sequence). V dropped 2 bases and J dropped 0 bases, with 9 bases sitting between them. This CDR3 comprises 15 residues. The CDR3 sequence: CASSQPSSSTDTQYF. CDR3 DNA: TGTGCCAGCAGCCAACCAAGCTCAAGCACAGATACGCAGTATTTT.

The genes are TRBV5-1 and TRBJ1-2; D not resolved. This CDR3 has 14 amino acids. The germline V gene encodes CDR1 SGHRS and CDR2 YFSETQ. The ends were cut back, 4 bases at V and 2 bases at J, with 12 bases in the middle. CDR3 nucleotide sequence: TGCGCCAGCAGCCTCGACTCTTCAAACTATGGCTACACCTTC. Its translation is CASSLDSSNYGYTF.

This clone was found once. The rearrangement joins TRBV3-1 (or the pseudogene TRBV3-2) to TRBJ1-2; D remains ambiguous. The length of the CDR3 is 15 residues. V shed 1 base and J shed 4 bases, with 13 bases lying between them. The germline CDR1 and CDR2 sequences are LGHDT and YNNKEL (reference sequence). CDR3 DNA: TGTGCCAGCAGCCAAGTGGTACTCGCCGGCTATGGCTACACCTTC. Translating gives CASSQVVLAGYGYTF.

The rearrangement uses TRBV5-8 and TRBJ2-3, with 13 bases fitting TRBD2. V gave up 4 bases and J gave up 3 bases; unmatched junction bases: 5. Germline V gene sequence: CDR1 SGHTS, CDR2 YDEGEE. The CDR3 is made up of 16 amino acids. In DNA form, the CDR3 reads TGTGCCAGCAGCAGAGGGACTAGCGGGGTAACAGATACGCAGTATTTT. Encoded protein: CASSRGTSGVTDTQYF.

The CDR3 loop is CSVSGTGVKNIQYF. The CDR3, as DNA: TGCAGCGTTTCCGGGACAGGGGTAAAAAACATTCAGTACTTC. The chain uses TRBV29-1 and TRBJ2-4; 10 bases are a match to TRBD1. The CDR3 totals 14 residues. Germline V gives CDR1 SQVTM, CDR2 ANQGSEA. Unmatched junction bases numbered 5, after V lost 5 bases and J lost 4 bases.

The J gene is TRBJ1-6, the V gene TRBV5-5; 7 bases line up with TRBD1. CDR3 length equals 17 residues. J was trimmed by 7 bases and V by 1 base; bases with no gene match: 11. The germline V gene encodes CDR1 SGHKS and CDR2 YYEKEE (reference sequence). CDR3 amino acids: CASSLIPGTETNSPLHF. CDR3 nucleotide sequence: TGTGCCAGCAGCTTGATCCCCGGGACAGAGACCAATTCACCCCTCCACTTT.

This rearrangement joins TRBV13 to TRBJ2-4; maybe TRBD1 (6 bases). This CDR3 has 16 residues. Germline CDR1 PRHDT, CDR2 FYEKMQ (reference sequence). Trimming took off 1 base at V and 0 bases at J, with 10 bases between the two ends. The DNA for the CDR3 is TGTGCCAGCAGCTTAGTCACAGGGATAGCCAAAAACATTCAGTACTTC. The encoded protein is CASSLVTGIAKNIQYF.

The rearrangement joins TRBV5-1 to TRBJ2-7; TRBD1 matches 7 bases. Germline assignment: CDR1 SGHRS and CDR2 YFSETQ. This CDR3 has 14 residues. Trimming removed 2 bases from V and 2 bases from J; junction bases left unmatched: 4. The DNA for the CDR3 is TGCGCCAGCAGCTTAGGGACAGATACCTACGAGCAGTACTTC. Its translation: CASSLGTDTYEQYF.

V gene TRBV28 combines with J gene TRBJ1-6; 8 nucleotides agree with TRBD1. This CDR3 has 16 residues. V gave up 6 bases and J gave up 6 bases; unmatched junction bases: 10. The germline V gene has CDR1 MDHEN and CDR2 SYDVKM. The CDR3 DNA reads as TGTGCCAGCAGCCACTCTGGACAGGGCGGTAATTCACCCCTCCACTTT. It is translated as CASSHSGQGGNSPLHF.

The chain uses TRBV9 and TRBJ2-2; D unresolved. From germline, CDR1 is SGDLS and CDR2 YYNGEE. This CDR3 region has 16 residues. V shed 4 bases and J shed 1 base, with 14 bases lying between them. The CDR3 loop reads CASSPYGPQNTGELFF. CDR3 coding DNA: TGTGCCAGCAGCCCCTATGGGCCGCAGAACACCGGGGAGCTGTTTTTT.

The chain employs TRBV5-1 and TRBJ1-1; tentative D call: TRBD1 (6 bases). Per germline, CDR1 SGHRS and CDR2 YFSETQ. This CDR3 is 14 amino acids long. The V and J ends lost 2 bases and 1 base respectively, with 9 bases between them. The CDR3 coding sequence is TGCGCCAGCAGCTTCGGACAGTCGAACACTGAAGCTTTCTTT. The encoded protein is CASSFGQSNTEAFF. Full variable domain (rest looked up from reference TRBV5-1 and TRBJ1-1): KAGVTQTPRYLIKTRGQQVTLSCSPISGHRSVSWYQQTPGQGLQFLFEYFSETQRNKGNFPGRFSGRQFSNSRSEMNVSTLELGDSALYLCASSFGQSNTEAFFGQGTRLTVV.

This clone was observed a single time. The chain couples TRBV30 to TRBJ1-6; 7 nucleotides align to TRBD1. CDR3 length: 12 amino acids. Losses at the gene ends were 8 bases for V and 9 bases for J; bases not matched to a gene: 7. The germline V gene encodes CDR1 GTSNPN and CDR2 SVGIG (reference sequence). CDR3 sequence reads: CAGRDSLSPLHF. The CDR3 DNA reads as TGTGCCGGACGGGACAGTCTTTCACCCCTCCACTTT.

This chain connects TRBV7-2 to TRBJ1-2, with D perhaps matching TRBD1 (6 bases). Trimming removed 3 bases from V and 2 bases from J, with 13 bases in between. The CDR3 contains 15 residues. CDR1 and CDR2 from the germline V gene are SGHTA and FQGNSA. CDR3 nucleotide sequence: TGTGCCAGCAGCTTGAACCCCCAGGGGAACTATGGCTACACCTTC. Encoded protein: CASSLNPQGNYGYTF.

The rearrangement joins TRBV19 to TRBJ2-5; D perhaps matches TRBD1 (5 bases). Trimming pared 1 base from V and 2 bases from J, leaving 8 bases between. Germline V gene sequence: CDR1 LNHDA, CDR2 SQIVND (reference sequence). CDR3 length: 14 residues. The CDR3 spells CASSIVDTQETQYF. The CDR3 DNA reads TGTGCCAGTAGTATAGTGGACACACAAGAGACCCAGTACTTC.

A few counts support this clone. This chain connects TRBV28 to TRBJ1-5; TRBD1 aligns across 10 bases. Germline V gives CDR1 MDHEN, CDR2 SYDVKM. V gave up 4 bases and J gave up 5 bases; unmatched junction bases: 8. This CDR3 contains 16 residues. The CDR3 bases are TGTGCCAGCAGTTCGGTGGGGACAGGGGCCTATCAGCCCCAGCATTTT. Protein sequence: CASSSVGTGAYQPQHF.

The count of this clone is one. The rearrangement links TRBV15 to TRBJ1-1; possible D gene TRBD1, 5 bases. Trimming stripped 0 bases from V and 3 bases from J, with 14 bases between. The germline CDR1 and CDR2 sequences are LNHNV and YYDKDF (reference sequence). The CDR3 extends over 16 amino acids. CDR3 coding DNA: TGTGCCACCAGCAGAGATTACTTAGGGGCTTACACTGAAGCTTTCTTT. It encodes CATSRDYLGAYTEAFF.

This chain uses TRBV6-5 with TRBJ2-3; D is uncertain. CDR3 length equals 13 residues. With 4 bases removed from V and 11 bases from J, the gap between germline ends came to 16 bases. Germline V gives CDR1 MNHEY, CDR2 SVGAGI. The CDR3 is CASSSTGPPQQYF. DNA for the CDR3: TGTGCCAGCAGTTCTACTGGGCCCCCCCAGCAGTATTTT.